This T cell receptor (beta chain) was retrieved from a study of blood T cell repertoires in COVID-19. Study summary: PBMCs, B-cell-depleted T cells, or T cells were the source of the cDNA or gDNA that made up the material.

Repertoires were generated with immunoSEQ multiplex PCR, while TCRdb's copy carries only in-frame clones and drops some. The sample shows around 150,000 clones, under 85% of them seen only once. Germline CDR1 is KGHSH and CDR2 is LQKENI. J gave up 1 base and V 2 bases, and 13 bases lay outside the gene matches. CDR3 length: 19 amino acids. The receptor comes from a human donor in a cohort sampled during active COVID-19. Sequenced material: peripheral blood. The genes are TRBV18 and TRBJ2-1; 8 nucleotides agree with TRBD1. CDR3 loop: CASSPLSPSRGRSYNEQFF. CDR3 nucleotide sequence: TGTGCCAGCTCACCATTATCCCCAAGCAGGGGGCGATCCTACAATGAGCAGTTCTTC.